Sequencing of this TCR beta chain was carried out in a study of beta chain features in type 1 diabetes. The ends lost 10 bases at V and 8 bases at J; junction bases unmatched: 7. The CDR3 extends over 14 amino acids. In germline, CDR1 is SGHVS, CDR2 FNYEAQ. General study findings and limits: A moderate, significant TCRB CDR3 shortening appeared in type 1 diabetes across four CD4+ subsets.

As for this clone: The antigen remains unidentified.

Expressed TCRB transcripts were sequenced because the entire RNA isolate underwent reverse transcription. Using immunoSEQ multiplex PCR, the repertoire was profiled, and TCRdb retains in-frame clones only, with some absent. Of 250,000 to 300,000 clones detected, 24% appear once; the ten largest clones hold roughly 0.011%. This sequence was found in a woman aged 25 to 39 with type 1 diabetes. The V and J genes are TRBV7-6 and TRBJ2-3, with TRBD2 matching 15 bases. The sample was naive CD4+ T cells from blood. CDR3 nucleotide sequence: TGTGCCACCTCTGGGGGACTAGCGGGAGGTACGCAGTATTTT. It translates to CATSGGLAGGTQYF.